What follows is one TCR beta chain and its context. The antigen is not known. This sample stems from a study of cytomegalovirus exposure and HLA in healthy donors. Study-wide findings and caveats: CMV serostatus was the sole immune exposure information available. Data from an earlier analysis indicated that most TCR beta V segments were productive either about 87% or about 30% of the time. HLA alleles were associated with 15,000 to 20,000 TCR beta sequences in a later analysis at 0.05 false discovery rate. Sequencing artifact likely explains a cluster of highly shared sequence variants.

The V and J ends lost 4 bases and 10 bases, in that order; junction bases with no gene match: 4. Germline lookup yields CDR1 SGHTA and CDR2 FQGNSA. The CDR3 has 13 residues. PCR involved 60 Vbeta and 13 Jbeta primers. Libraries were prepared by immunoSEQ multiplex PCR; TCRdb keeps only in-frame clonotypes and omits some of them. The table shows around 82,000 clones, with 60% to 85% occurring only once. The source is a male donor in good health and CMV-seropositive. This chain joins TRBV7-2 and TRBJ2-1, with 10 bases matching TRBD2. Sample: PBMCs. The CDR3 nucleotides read TGTGCCAGCAGCTCCGGGACTAGCGAAGAGCAGTTCTTC. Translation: CASSSGTSEEQFF.